The T cell receptor beta chain described here comes from a study of T cells in tumors after PD-1 blockade. The CDR3 spans 17 residues. V shed 4 bases and J 0 bases; nucleotides not matched to a gene: 0. Germline V gene sequence: CDR1 LGHDT, CDR2 YNNKEL (reference sequence). The table came from immunoSEQ multiplex PCR; TCRdb's copy has only in-frame clones and leaves some out. Among about 63,000 clones listed, less than 85% were seen once. The receptor comes from a human donor with basal cell carcinoma. This chain connects TRBV3-1 (or the pseudogene TRBV3-2) to TRBJ2-2, with 15 bases lining up with TRBD2. Sequencing used PBMCs, obtained after anti-PD-1 treatment. For the CDR3, the DNA is TGTGCCAGCAGCCGGACTAGCGGGGGGGCGAACACCGGGGAGCTGTTTTTT. It encodes CASSRTSGGANTGELFF.